This paragraph covers one T cell receptor beta chain sequence. Investigators sought sequencing depths of between 1 in 200,000 and 1 in 1 million T cells. Using immunoSEQ multiplex PCR, the repertoire was profiled, and TCRdb retains in-frame clones only, with some absent. Of 200,000 to 250,000 clones in the sample, just under 80% were seen once. Germline V gene data show CDR1 as MNHEY and CDR2 as SVGAGI. There are 15 residues in the CDR3. The V gene lost 2 bases and the J gene lost 4 bases, with 11 bases spanning the gap. These data originate in a study of cytotoxic CD8 clonotypes in ibrutinib-treated CLL.

The sequence derives from a human donor with chronic lymphocytic leukemia. The rearrangement joins TRBV6-5 to TRBJ1-4, with a weak D call TRBD1 (6 bases). The sample was PBMCs, taken after 12 months of ibrutinib treatment. CDR3 sequence: CASSYAGHLNEKLFF. DNA of the CDR3: TGTGCCAGCAGTTACGCGGGACACCTTAATGAAAAACTGTTTTTT.